The 20 T cell receptor beta chains listed next were all sequenced from one sample in a study of radiation and T cells in renal cell carcinoma. Time point of the sample: blood 4 weeks post-SBRT, at nephrectomy. The sample's treatment: 15 Gy SBRT to primary tumor, nephrectomy 4 weeks later. This table comes from immunoSEQ multiplex PCR, and its TCRdb copy is limited to in-frame clones, with some not included. The repertoire consists of about 78,000 clones, with approximately 90% occurring once and the leading ten covering 5% to 7.5%. Sequenced here: blood, sampled from a patient whose treatment included radiotherapy and nephrectomy. Receptors originate from a woman aged 70-85 years with renal cell carcinoma.

The V and J genes are TRBV11-2 and TRBJ1-6; 8 bases match TRBD1. Germline values: CDR1 SGHAT, CDR2 FQNNGV. V gave up 7 bases and J gave up 7 bases; unmatched junction bases: 9. There are 15 residues in the CDR3. In DNA, the CDR3 is TGTGCCAGCACGCCCCAGGGACAGGAAAATTCACCCCTCCACTTT. Encoded protein: CASTPQGQENSPLHF. The full variable domain, its missing parts supplied by reference TRBV11-2 and TRBJ1-6, is EAGVAQSPRYKIIEKRQSVAFWCNPISGHATLYWYQQILGQGPKLLIQFQNNGVVDDSQLPKDRFSAERLKGVDSTLKIQPAKLEDSAVYLCASTPQGQENSPLHFGNGTRLTVT.

The chain uses TRBV28 and TRBJ1-5, with D perhaps TRBD1 (5 bases). Germline CDR1 is MDHEN and CDR2 is SYDVKM. The CDR3 contains 13 residues. The V end lost 7 bases, the J end lost 4 bases, and 11 bases lay between the germline ends. The CDR3 sequence: CASTTGLNQPQHF. The CDR3, as DNA: TGTGCCAGCACCACGGGACTTAATCAGCCCCAGCATTTT.

This chain links TRBV28 with TRBJ1-1; 8 bases map to TRBD1. Germline loops: CDR1 MDHEN, CDR2 SYDVKM. V was clipped by 6 bases and J by 1 base; unmatched bases: 7. The CDR3 has 15 residues. CDR3 DNA: TGTGCCAGCAGCATCTCCGGGACAGGGAACACTGAAGCTTTCTTT. It is translated as CASSISGTGNTEAFF.

As for this clone: The sample has other DNA sequences that encode this CDR3 too. The genes are TRBV19 and TRBJ1-1; D is ambiguous. The V end was cut by 5 bases, the J end by 2 bases, with 9 bases between. There are 13 residues in the CDR3. The germline V gene encodes CDR1 LNHDA and CDR2 SQIVND (reference sequence). In DNA, the CDR3 is TGTGCCAGTAGTCTCGGAGGTAACACTGAAGCTTTCTTT. Its protein product is CASSLGGNTEAFF. Full variable domain (rest looked up from reference TRBV19 and TRBJ1-1): DGGITQSPKYLFRKEGQNVTLSCEQNLNHDAMYWYRQDPGQGLRLIYYSQIVNDFQKGDIAEGYSVSREKKESFPLTVTSAQKNPTAFYLCASSLGGNTEAFFGQGTRLTVV.

The gene calls are TRBV11-3 and TRBJ2-1; 9 bases are shared with TRBD2. CDR1 is SGHNT and CDR2 is YENEEA in the germline V gene. The CDR3 has 13 amino acids. V gave up 8 bases and J gave up 5 bases; unmatched junction bases: 4. Written as DNA, the CDR3 is TGTGCCAGCCGCGGGGGGGGAAACAATGAGCAGTTCTTC. It is translated as CASRGGGNNEQFF.

This clone showed up just once. The chain couples TRBV19 to TRBJ2-5; possibly TRBD1 for D (6 bases). Trimming cost V 3 bases and J 4 bases, with 12 bases left between them. The CDR3 is made up of 14 amino acids. Germline V gene sequence: CDR1 LNHDA, CDR2 SQIVND (reference sequence). The CDR3 nucleotides read TGTGCCAGTAGTATGGATGCAGGGGCAGAGACCCAGTACTTC. Translating gives CASSMDAGAETQYF.

The chain has TRBV5-4 and TRBJ1-1; weak D call: TRBD1 (5 bases). Deletions cut 0 bases from V and 6 bases from J, with 9 bases between. Germline CDR1 is SGHNT and CDR2 is YYREEE (reference sequence). This CDR3 is built from 13 residues. CDR3 in amino acids: CASSLAGTAEAFF. The CDR3 DNA sequence: TGTGCCAGCAGCTTGGCAGGGACGGCTGAAGCTTTCTTT.

V gene TRBV5-4 combines with J gene TRBJ2-2; a weak D match, TRBD1 (5 bases). The CDR3 consists of 17 residues. Germline V gene lookup returns CDR1 SGHNT and CDR2 YYREEE (reference sequence). The germline V and J ends were trimmed by 0 bases and 2 bases, with 14 bases remaining between them. CDR3 amino acids: CASSLGGSLLNTGELFF. DNA of the CDR3: TGTGCCAGCAGCTTGGGGGGCAGTCTCCTCAACACCGGGGAGCTGTTTTTT.

The V gene is TRBV7-8, the J gene TRBJ1-5; no reliable D call. The V and J ends lost 5 bases and 6 bases respectively, with 20 bases between them. Germline V gene lookup returns CDR1 SGHVS and CDR2 FQNEAQ. The CDR3 spans 16 residues. The CDR3 region has the DNA TGTGCCAGCAGCCCCCCGACTTGGGGAGGTGGTCAGCCCCAGCATTTT. Protein: CASSPPTWGGGQPQHF. Supplemented by reference TRBV7-8 and TRBJ1-5, the full variable domain reads GAGVSQSPRYKVAKRGQDVALRCDPISGHVSLFWYQQALGQGPEFLTYFQNEAQLDKSGLPSDRFFAERPEGSVSTLKIQRTQQEDSAVYLCASSPPTWGGGQPQHFGDGTRLSIL.

This chain joins TRBV7-2 and TRBJ2-3, with D possibly being TRBD2 (6 bases). The V and J ends lost 4 bases and 0 bases respectively, with 14 bases between them. The CDR3 covers 16 residues. The germline CDR1 and CDR2 sequences are SGHTA and FQGNSA. DNA of the CDR3: TGTGCCAGCAGCTCTGGGGCACTAGCTAGCACAGATACGCAGTATTTT. Its protein is CASSSGALASTDTQYF.

Details on this clone: Sequence at one end of the junction differs from germline and may be a read error. This chain joins TRBV7-9 and TRBJ1-6; D is possibly TRBD1 (5 bases). Per the germline V gene, CDR1 is SEHNR and CDR2 is FQNEAQ (reference sequence). The CDR3 runs to 14 residues. In DNA, the CDR3 is TGTGCCAGCAGCGGCGGGACTTATAGTTCACCCCTCCACTTT. Encoded protein: CASSGGTYSSPLHF.

The chain employs TRBV19 and TRBJ2-7, with TRBD1 matching over 7 bases. CDR1 is LNHDA, CDR2 SQIVND, per germline (reference sequence). V was clipped by 6 bases and J by 4 bases; unmatched bases: 6. This CDR3 is 13 amino acids long. The CDR3 reads CASRSGQLYEQYF. DNA for the CDR3: TGTGCCAGTAGATCGGGACAGCTTTACGAGCAGTACTTC.

The chain is built from TRBV15 and TRBJ2-5; 7 bases agree with TRBD2. Trimming took 0 bases from V and 2 from J; bases not matched to a gene: 6. The CDR3 covers 16 residues. The germline V gene encodes CDR1 LNHNV and CDR2 YYDKDF (reference sequence). The CDR3 reads CATSRDMGREQETQYF. The CDR3, as DNA: TGTGCCACCAGCAGAGATATGGGGAGGGAACAAGAGACCCAGTACTTC. Using reference TRBV15 and TRBJ2-5 for the parts outside the CDR3, the full variable domain is DAMVIQNPRYQVTQFGKPVTLSCSQTLNHNVMYWYQQKSSQAPKLLFHYYDKDFNNEADTPDNFQSRRPNTSFCFLDIRSPGLGDTAMYLCATSRDMGREQETQYFGPGTRLLVL.

The chain uses TRBV6-4 and TRBJ1-2; D is unclear. V was pared by 4 bases and J by 8 bases, with 14 bases between. Germline values: CDR1 MRHNA, CDR2 SNTAGT. The CDR3 spans 13 residues. The CDR3 loop is CASSGSGLRGYTF. CDR3 bases: TGTGCCAGCAGTGGTTCGGGTCTGCGGGGCTACACCTTC.

J is TRBJ1-5 and V is TRBV30; no definite D call. CDR1 is GTSNPN and CDR2 is SVGIG in the germline V gene (reference sequence). This CDR3 has 14 residues. The V gene lost 5 bases and the J gene lost 1 base, with 12 bases spanning the gap. DNA for the CDR3: TGTGCCTGGGCCGGGAGTGGGAGCAATCAGCCCCAGCATTTT. Protein: CAWAGSGSNQPQHF.

The V gene is TRBV5-1, the J gene TRBJ2-3, with 10 bases lining up with TRBD2. V was pared by 0 bases and J by 5 bases, with 3 bases of the junction left unmatched. Germline V gives CDR1 SGHRS, CDR2 YFSETQ. The CDR3 totals 15 residues. The CDR3 loop reads CASSLDGLAVDTQYF. CDR3 nucleotides: TGCGCCAGCAGCTTGGATGGACTAGCGGTAGATACGCAGTATTTT.

The V and J genes are TRBV28 and TRBJ1-2; D gene ambiguous. Germline V gene data show CDR1 as MDHEN and CDR2 as SYDVKM. V was shortened by 4 bases and J by 2 bases, with 14 bases between the two germline ends. The CDR3 is 15 amino acids. CDR3 region: CASSSYSSVNYGYTF. In DNA form, the CDR3 reads TGTGCCAGCAGTTCGTACTCCTCCGTAAACTATGGCTACACCTTC.

The chain uses TRBV7-3 and TRBJ2-3, with D perhaps being TRBD1 or TRBD2 (6 bases each). The CDR3 totals 17 residues. V lost 2 bases and J 8 bases, leaving 23 bases between the germline ends. Germline CDR1 and CDR2: SGHTA and FQGTGA. The DNA for the CDR3 is TGTGCCAGCAGCTTAGAATTTTCGGGGGCCGCCCAGGGTACGCAGTATTTT. Protein sequence: CASSLEFSGAAQGTQYF.

The chain's CDR3 is CASSQDERGITDTQYF. In DNA, the CDR3 is TGCGCCAGCAGCCAAGATGAAAGAGGGATAACAGATACGCAGTATTTT. V and J are TRBV4-3 and TRBJ2-3; D might be TRBD2 (5 bases). Deletions cut 0 bases from V and 3 bases from J, with 13 bases between. This CDR3 comprises 16 residues. Germline V gene data show CDR1 as LGHNA and CDR2 as YSLEER.

This rearrangement joins TRBV5-1 to TRBJ1-2, with 9 nucleotides matching TRBD1. The CDR3 has 16 residues. Germline V CDR1 and CDR2: SGHRS, YFSETQ. V lost 4 bases and J lost 1; bases outside the gene matches: 8. The DNA for the CDR3 is TGCGCCAGCAGCCTAGGGACAGGGTTTGGTAACTATGGCTACACCTTC. It specifies CASSLGTGFGNYGYTF.